This T cell receptor beta chain was identified during a study of beta chain features in type 1 diabetes (dated by TCRdb to 2016 to 2018). As for the study more broadly: No differences in mean age, gender distribution, total cell number or subset yield were found between patients and healthy donors. A total of about 100,000,000 sorted cells were examined across all samples, and RNA yield correlated strongly with the number of cells per subset. In the study, TCRB repertoires of sorted circulating CD4+ T cell subsets from recently diagnosed type 1 diabetes patients were compared with those of matched healthy donors. Regulatory and stem cell-like memory subsets were isolated from only 8 patients and roughly eight healthy donors, whereas naive and central memory subsets came from all 28 donors.

With respect to this clone: Its target antigen remains unknown. No base-level quality is on record; no much larger clone is a single base apart.

What the research found in general, with its limitations: Because small numbers of individuals were included in the HLA sub-analyses, any influence of HLA type on TCRB rearrangement was left unresolved. The naive, central memory and regulatory TCRB repertoires appeared to resemble one another more closely among patients than among healthy donors. Because cDNA rather than genomic DNA was sequenced, highly expressing activated cells could have been over-represented, although no difference in activation and CD3 levels was found between groups. Patients with type 1 diabetes made fewer insertions and deleted more nucleotides at VDJ recombination sites, implying thymic rearrangement abnormalities. Type 1 diabetes patients showed a moderate but significant shortening of TCRB CDR3 length in all four CD4+ subsets. PCR might favor shorter templates, but patient and control samples were amplified and corrected together, so any skew would affect both groups equally.

The High Capacity cDNA Reverse Transcription Kit was used to reverse transcribe all of the isolated RNA, meaning that expressed TCRB transcripts were what got sequenced. Deep immunoSEQ sequencing was performed on naive, central memory and regulatory T cell samples, with an average of about 3.6 million total reads per sample. After sorted cells were lysed in RLT buffer, RNA was extracted with DNase-treated RNeasy Micro or Mini kits, with the choice depending on cell number. Each cell subset was processed separately to prevent cross-contamination, with patient and healthy donor samples processed together. Using the immunoSEQ multiplex PCR, TCRB sequences were amplified from cDNA into 87-bp fragments spanning the CDR3 region. Amplicons were sequenced on the Illumina HiSeq platform. The paper's data handling went like this. Synthetic template baselines were used to correct PCR bias computationally, reads within Hamming distance 2 were collapsed, and singletons that could not be merged were discarded. By aligning reads against IMGT, V, D and J genes, CDR3 length, and insertions or deletions at six rearrangement sites were assigned. Clonotype counts were normalized to sorted cell number within each subset before computing true diversity and Gini coefficients with the tcR R package. The overlap coefficient, calculated on TCRB nucleotide sequences, was used to measure repertoire sharing. In TCRdb, the immuneACCESS table is reduced to in-frame sequences with V and J assigned. These tables do not hold every clone; where another copy was compared, an unresolved V gene accounts for under half, and the others remain unexplained. V and J calls and clone size come straight from that table; D and trimming were deduced from the DNA. In all, the sample holds 310,000 or so clones, and around 8.5% of those were seen once. The ten largest account for roughly 1% of the sample.

A single peripheral blood draw of about 116 mL on average was collected from each donor into heparinised tubes. A BD FACSAria II was used to sort naive, central memory, regulatory and stem cell-like memory CD4+ T cells with a panel that included CD45RO, CCR7, CD25, CD127, CD95 and CD27. A purity above 98% was achieved for all sorted populations. PBMCs were isolated right away by Lymphoprep density gradient centrifugation and were stained directly, without culture. So that batch effects would be minimized, each experiment stained and sorted samples in pairs, pairing one healthy donor with one patient. For CDR1 and CDR2, the germline V gene (reference sequence) lists MNHEY and SMNVEV. At the junction V is shortened by 6 bases and J by 4 bases, with 12 bases in between. The CDR3 holds 13 amino acids from the cysteine to the phenylalanine. Of the read, only the CDR3 DNA is kept; its 39 bases are in frame from base 1.

This receptor was obtained from a man aged 25-40 years with type 1 diabetes. The source material was central memory CD4+ T cells from blood. The chain employs TRBV27 and TRBJ1-1; the D gene is perhaps TRBD1, on 5 matching bases. The encoded CDR3 is CASRRGKSTEAFF. The nucleotides are TGTGCCAGCAGGCGGGGGAAGAGCACTGAAGCTTTCTTT.